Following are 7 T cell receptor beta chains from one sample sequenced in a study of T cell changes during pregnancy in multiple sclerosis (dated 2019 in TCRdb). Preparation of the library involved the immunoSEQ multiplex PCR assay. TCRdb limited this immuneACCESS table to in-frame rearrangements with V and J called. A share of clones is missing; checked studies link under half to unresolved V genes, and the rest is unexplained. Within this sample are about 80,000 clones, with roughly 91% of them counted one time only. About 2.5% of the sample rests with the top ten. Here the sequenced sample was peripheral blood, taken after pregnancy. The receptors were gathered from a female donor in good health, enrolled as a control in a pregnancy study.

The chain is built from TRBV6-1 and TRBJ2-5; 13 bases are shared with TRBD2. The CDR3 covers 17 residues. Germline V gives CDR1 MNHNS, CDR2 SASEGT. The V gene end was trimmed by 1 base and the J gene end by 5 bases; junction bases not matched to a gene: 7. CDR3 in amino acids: CASSEGRTSGRSETQYF. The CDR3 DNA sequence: TGTGCCAGCAGTGAAGGCAGGACTAGCGGGAGAAGCGAGACCCAGTACTTC.

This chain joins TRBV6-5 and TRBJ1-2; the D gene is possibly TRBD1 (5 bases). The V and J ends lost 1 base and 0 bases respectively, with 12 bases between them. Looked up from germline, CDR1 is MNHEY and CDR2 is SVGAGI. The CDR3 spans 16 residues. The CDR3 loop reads CASSYLRRGANYGYTF. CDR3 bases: TGTGCCAGCAGTTACTTAAGACGGGGGGCTAACTATGGCTACACCTTC.

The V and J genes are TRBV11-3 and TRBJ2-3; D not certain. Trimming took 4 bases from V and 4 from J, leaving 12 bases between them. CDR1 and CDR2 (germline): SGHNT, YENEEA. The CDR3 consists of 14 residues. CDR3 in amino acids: CASSYAASADTQYF. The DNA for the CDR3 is TGTGCCAGCAGCTACGCTGCCTCGGCAGATACGCAGTATTTT.

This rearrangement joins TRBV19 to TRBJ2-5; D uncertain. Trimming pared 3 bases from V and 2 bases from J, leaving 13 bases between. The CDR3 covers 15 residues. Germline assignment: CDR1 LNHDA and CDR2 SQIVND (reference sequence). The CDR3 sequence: CASSISWWSQETQYF. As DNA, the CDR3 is TGTGCCAGTAGTATCTCCTGGTGGAGTCAAGAGACCCAGTACTTC. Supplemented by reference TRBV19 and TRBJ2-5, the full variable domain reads DGGITQSPKYLFRKEGQNVTLSCEQNLNHDAMYWYRQDPGQGLRLIYYSQIVNDFQKGDIAEGYSVSREKKESFPLTVTSAQKNPTAFYLCASSISWWSQETQYFGPGTRLLVL.

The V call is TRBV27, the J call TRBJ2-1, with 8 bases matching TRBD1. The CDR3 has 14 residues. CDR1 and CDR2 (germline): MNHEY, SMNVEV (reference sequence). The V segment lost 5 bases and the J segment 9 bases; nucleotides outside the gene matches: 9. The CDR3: CASSMTGDVGEQFF. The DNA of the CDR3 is TGTGCCAGCAGTATGACAGGGGACGTCGGTGAGCAGTTCTTC.

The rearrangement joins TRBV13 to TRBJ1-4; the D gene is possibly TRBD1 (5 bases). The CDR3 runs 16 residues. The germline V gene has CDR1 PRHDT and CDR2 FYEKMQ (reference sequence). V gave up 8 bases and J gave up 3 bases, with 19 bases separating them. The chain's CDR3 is CASGHGGGGANEKLFF. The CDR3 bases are TGTGCCAGCGGACACGGAGGCGGGGGGGCTAATGAAAAACTGTTTTTT.

The CDR3, as DNA: TGTGCCAGCAGCAGCGTCTCTGGAAACACCATATATTTT. This sequence encodes CASSSVSGNTIYF. The V and J genes are TRBV5-8 and TRBJ1-3; the D is unclear. Germline V gives CDR1 SGHTS, CDR2 YDEGEE. The V gene lost 4 bases and the J gene lost 0 bases, with 5 bases spanning the gap. The CDR3 has 13 residues.